This T cell receptor (beta chain) derives from a study of blood T cell repertoires in COVID-19. Looking at the study overall: The United States, Italy and Spain supplied acute and convalescent COVID-19 samples. T cells, B-cell-depleted T cells, or PBMCs supplied cDNA or gDNA.

As handled by the study authors: Estimation of nucleated cell counts relied on the amplification of reference gene primers. Measured with immunoSEQ multiplex PCR; TCRdb has only the in-frame clones, and not every one. That table gives V, J and clone size, and the DNA gave D and trimming. The data contain 150,000 to 250,000 clones, roughly 82% of them singletons. Clinical histories supplied by participants themselves formed the basis of cohort assignment. Germline lookup yields CDR1 LNHNV and CDR2 YYDKDF (reference sequence). Trimming cost V 5 bases and J 4 bases; bases outside gene matches: 12. The CDR3 length is 16 residues.

The receptor's source is a man aged 40-49 years who had recovered from COVID-19. This chain links TRBV15 with TRBJ1-1; TRBD1 matches at 8 bases. Sequenced sample: PBMCs or T cells enriched from blood (not recorded which). The CDR3 loop reads CATSGARGPLGTEAFF. The CDR3, as DNA: TGTGCCACCAGCGGAGCCAGGGGGCCCCTTGGCACTGAAGCTTTCTTT.